A single sample gave rise to the 26 T cell receptor beta chains below, sequenced in a study of CD8+ T cells in alopecia areata. Separation of pooled cutaneous lymph node cells was by sorting with CD4, CD8alpha, NKG2D, NKG2ACE and other markers. cDNA serving as the sequencing template came from extracted, reverse transcribed RNA. Some clones are missing from TCRdb's copy, which holds only in-frame ones; the method was immunoSEQ multiplex PCR. The sample has approximately 300,000 clones, none seen only once. The sample consisted of CD4+ T cells sorted from a lymph node. These TCRs come from a C3H/HeJ mouse with alopecia areata. The strain's MHC type: H2-k.

On this clone itself: Mouse gene names and germline throughout. The read terminates 4 residues ahead of where the CDR3 ends, so the germline J gene completes it. The rearrangement uses TRBV17 and TRBJ1-1; 9 nucleotides line up with TRBD1. The CDR3 spans 13 residues. V was clipped by 6 bases and J by 4 bases; unmatched bases: 3. The germline gives CDR1 MNHDT, CDR2 YYDKIL. CDR3 in amino acids: CASRRDRATEVFF. Partial CDR3 DNA: TGTGCTAGCAGAAGGGACAGGGCCACA.

Comment on this clone: Mouse gene names and germline throughout. The read ends 4 residues early relative to the CDR3; the germline J gene fills the gap. This sequence joins TRBV13-3 and TRBJ2-5, with 7 bases lining up with TRBD1. The CDR3 length is 13 residues. The germline V gene encodes CDR1 NNHDY and CDR2 SYVADS. CDR3 DNA (partial): TGTGCCAGCAGTGAGACAGGGTTGGAC. The encoded protein is CASSETGLD. The CDR3, in full, reads CASSETGLDTQYF. The full variable domain, rest sourced from reference TRBV13-3 and TRBJ2-5, is EAAVTQSPRSKVAVTGGKVTLSCHQTNNHDYMYWYRQDTGHGLRLIHYSYVADSTEKGDIPDGYKASRPSQENFSLILELASLSQTAVYFCASSETGLDTQYFGPGTRLLVL.

This clone occurred a few times. Gene names refer to mouse genes. The read halts 4 residues ahead of the CDR3 end, with the missing end drawn from the germline J gene. V and J are TRBV19 and TRBJ2-7, with a possible D match to TRBD1 (5 bases). The CDR3 sequence is 12 residues long. Per the germline V gene, CDR1 is FNHDT and CDR2 is SITEND (reference sequence). Incomplete CDR3 DNA: TGTGCCAGCAGTAAGGACAAATAT. Its translation is CASSKDKY. The complete CDR3 reads CASSKDKYEQYF.

As for this clone: Gene names follow the mouse nomenclature. The observed sequence ends 4 residues before the CDR3 terminus, with the missing tail filled in from the germline J gene. The genes are TRBV13-2 and TRBJ2-2, with D tentatively TRBD1 (6 bases). The germline gives CDR1 NNHNN, CDR2 SYGAGS (reference sequence). With 2 bases removed from V and 6 bases from J, the gap between germline ends came to 8 bases. The CDR3 consists of 13 residues. The CDR3 sequence is CASGDHRAGQLYF. The sequenced part of the CDR3 DNA is TGTGCCAGCGGTGACCACAGGGCCGGG.

Concerning this clone itself: The gene names here belong to mouse. The CDR3 end is not reached by the read, which stops 4 residues before it; the germline J gene fills it in. In the same sample, other DNA sequences code for this CDR3. The chain joins TRBV5 to TRBJ2-7; D gene uncertain. Germline loops: CDR1 LGHNA, CDR2 YNLKQL (reference sequence). This CDR3 has 11 amino acids. The CDR3: CASSQGYEQYF. The CDR3 bases that were read are TGTGCCAGCAGCCAGGGTTAT.

This clone has only a few counts. Mouse gene names and germline throughout. This CDR3 reads CASSDGGTGGSYEQYF. The CDR3 DNA, read in part, is TGTGCCAGCAGTGATGGGGGGACAGGGGGCTCCTAT. V gene TRBV13-1 combines with J gene TRBJ2-7, with 11 bases aligning to TRBD1. The observed sequence ends 4 residues before the CDR3 terminus, with the missing tail filled in from the germline J gene. The germline V gene has CDR1 NSHNY and CDR2 SYGAGN. Trimming cost V 0 bases and J 0 bases; bases outside gene matches: 2. The CDR3 consists of 16 residues.

Comment on this clone: Gene labels here are mouse ones. Sequencing ends 3 residues short of the CDR3 end; the germline J gene provides the rest. Other DNA variants within this sample encode the same CDR3. The chain is built from TRBV13-2 and TRBJ1-6; 10 positions match TRBD1. TRBJ1-6 carries the ORF label, with uncertain function. Germline CDR1 is NNHNN and CDR2 is SYGAGS (reference sequence). V was pared by 5 bases and J by 7 bases, with 0 bases of the junction left unmatched. This CDR3 spans 13 amino acids. CDR3 in amino acids: CASGDRGNSPLYF. The covered CDR3 bases are TGTGCCAGCGGGGACAGGGGGAATTCGCCC.

This clone was observed a handful of times. Gene labels here are mouse ones. The read gets to within 4 residues of the CDR3 end, and the germline J gene fills in the rest. The V call is TRBV13-3, the J call TRBJ1-2, with D possibly being TRBD1 (6 bases). The germline CDR1 and CDR2 sequences are NNHDY and SYVADS. V lost 5 bases and J 3 bases, leaving 11 bases between the germline ends. The CDR3 runs 13 residues. CDR3 loop: CASSSNRDSDYTF. CDR3 DNA (partial): TGTGCCAGCAGCTCCAACAGGGACTCC.

The sample holds a few counts of this clone. Mouse germline and gene names are used. The read ends 4 residues early relative to the CDR3; the germline J gene fills the gap. This chain links TRBV3 with TRBJ2-7, with 7 bases identical to TRBD1. The germline CDR1 and CDR2 sequences are SNHLY and FYNGKV (reference sequence). CDR3 length: 14 residues. CDR3 DNA (partial): TGTGCCAGCAGCTTAGCTCCGGGACAGTAT. It encodes CASSLAPGQY. The full CDR3 is CASSLAPGQYEQYF.

The sample holds a few counts of this clone. Genes and germline are mouse. The read ends 4 residues shy of where the CDR3 ends; the end is completed using the germline J gene. Other DNA sequences in the sample encode the same CDR3. The genes are TRBV31 and TRBJ2-2; D may be TRBD1 (5 bases). The CDR3 totals 14 residues. V was pared by 3 bases and J by 0 bases, with 8 bases between. Germline values: CDR1 GKSSPN, CDR2 SITVG. This CDR3 is CAWSRTTNTGQLYF. The sequenced CDR3 bases are TGTGCCTGGAGCCGGACAACAAACACCGGG.

Points on this clone: Germline and genes: mouse. The read finishes 4 residues shy of the CDR3 end, and the germline J gene is used to complete it. The chain carries TRBV19 and TRBJ2-1; TRBD2 matches 9 bases. The V segment lost 5 bases and the J segment 2 bases; nucleotides outside the gene matches: 5. In germline, CDR1 is FNHDT, CDR2 SITEND (reference sequence). This CDR3 has 15 residues. The CDR3 sequence is CASRLGGSYYAEQFF. CDR3 DNA, as far as it was read: TGTGCCAGCAGGCTGGGGGGGAGTTACTATGCT.

As for this clone: Gene names are mouse gene names. The CDR3 loop reads CASSLDRVNSDYTF. The CDR3 bases that were read are TGTGCCAGCAGTCTGGACAGGGTAAACTCC. The rearrangement links TRBV5 to TRBJ1-2; 8 positions match TRBD1. The sequenced fragment ends 4 residues before the CDR3 boundary, so the rest is inferred from the germline J gene. CDR3 size: 14 residues. J lost 1 base, V lost 6 bases, and 4 bases had no gene match. In germline, CDR1 is LGHNA, CDR2 YNLKQL (reference sequence).

This clone was seen more than once but under ten times. These gene names are mouse names. The observed sequence ends 4 residues before the CDR3 terminus, with the missing tail filled in from the germline J gene. V usage is TRBV13-1 and J usage is TRBJ2-2; 10 positions match TRBD1. Losses at the gene ends were 0 bases for V and 4 bases for J; bases not matched to a gene: 3. This CDR3 has 16 amino acids. Germline assignment: CDR1 NSHNY and CDR2 SYGAGN. The part of the CDR3 DNA that was read is TGTGCCAGCAGTGATGCGGGGACAGGGGTCACCGGG. It yields the protein CASSDAGTGVTG. The full CDR3 protein is CASSDAGTGVTGQLYF.

About this clone: Mouse gene names and germline throughout. The CDR3 is cut off 4 residues early in the read; its end comes from the germline J gene. The chain combines TRBV13-1 with TRBJ1-1, with 7 bases fitting TRBD1. The germline gives CDR1 NSHNY, CDR2 SYGAGN. The CDR3 spans 11 residues. J lost 4 bases, V lost 9 bases, and 3 bases had no gene match. CDR3 protein: CAISGGTEVFF. Partial CDR3 DNA: TGTGCCATCTCAGGGGGCACA.

This clone occurred a few times. Mouse gene names and germline throughout. The sequence runs out 4 residues before the end of the CDR3; the remainder is reconstructed from the germline J gene. The V gene is TRBV13-1, the J gene TRBJ2-4, with 11 nucleotides matching TRBD2. Germline V CDR1 and CDR2: NSHNY, SYGAGN. V lost 4 bases, J lost 0 bases, and 4 bases stayed unmatched. CDR3 length: 16 amino acids. CDR3 bases read: TGTGCCAGCAGTCGACTGGGGGGGTTTAGTCAAAAC. It specifies CASSRLGGFSQN. The entire CDR3 reads CASSRLGGFSQNTLYF.

In the case of this clone: All gene names here are mouse names. Read data end 4 residues before the CDR3 end; the end is taken from the germline J gene. The chain couples TRBV1 to TRBJ1-2, with 9 bases lining up with TRBD1. CDR1 is NSQYPW and CDR2 is LRSPGD in the germline V gene (reference sequence). Germline trimming cut 4 bases from V and 3 bases from J; bases unmatched to any gene: 3. The CDR3 runs 14 residues. The CDR3 loop reads CTCSGTGVDSDYTF. Partial CDR3 DNA: TGCACCTGCAGTGGGACAGGGGTGGACTCC.

Ten or more counts support this clone. Gene names and germline refer to mouse. The DNA ends 4 residues before the CDR3 does, and the rest of the CDR3 is filled in from the germline J gene. This chain links TRBV17 with TRBJ2-3, with a possible D match to TRBD2 (5 bases). The CDR3 has 15 amino acids. Trimming took 3 bases from V and 1 from J, leaving 11 bases between them. Per the germline V gene, CDR1 is MNHDT and CDR2 is YYDKIL. The sequenced part of the CDR3 DNA is TGTGCTAGCAGTAGCTGGGAGAGGGGTGCAGAA. Its translation: CASSSWERGAE. The entire CDR3 protein reads CASSSWERGAETLYF. The full variable domain, completed using reference TRBV17 and TRBJ2-3, is DTTVKQNPRYKLARVGKPVNLICSQTMNHDTMYWYQKKPNQAPKLLLFYYDKILNREADTFEKFQSSRPNNSFCSLYIGSAGLEYSAMYLCASSSWERGAETLYFGSGTRLTVL.

Turning to this clone: Mouse germline and gene names are used. The sequence runs out 4 residues before the end of the CDR3; the remainder is reconstructed from the germline J gene. The identical CDR3 is also encoded by other nucleotide sequences in the sample. The chain employs TRBV19 and TRBJ1-1; the D gene is possibly TRBD1 (6 bases). The germline gives CDR1 FNHDT, CDR2 SITEND (reference sequence). The CDR3 contains 12 residues. The germline V and J ends were trimmed by 6 bases and 2 bases, with 8 bases remaining between them. The CDR3 sequence: CASNRVNTEVFF. The sequenced part of the CDR3 DNA is TGTGCCAGCAACAGGGTTAACACA.

Comment on this clone: Gene and germline names: mouse. The DNA read from the CDR3 is TGTGCCAGCAGTGGGGGACAGTTTGCAGAA. It translates to CASSGGQFAE. The whole CDR3 region reads CASSGGQFAETLYF. The rearrangement links TRBV13-1 to TRBJ2-3, with 7 bases aligning to TRBD1. The read ends 4 residues shy of where the CDR3 ends; the end is completed using the germline J gene. Germline V CDR1 and CDR2: NSHNY, SYGAGN. There are 14 residues in the CDR3. Trimming cost V 3 bases and J 2 bases; bases outside gene matches: 3.

This clone turned up a few times. The germline and genes are mouse ones. The CDR3 end is not reached by the read, which stops 4 residues before it; the germline J gene fills it in. Different DNA sequences within this sample yield the same CDR3. The chain couples TRBV5 to TRBJ2-1; 7 bases agree with TRBD1. Germline values: CDR1 LGHNA, CDR2 YNLKQL (reference sequence). The length of the CDR3 is 15 residues. V lost 0 bases and J lost 2; bases outside the gene matches: 1. The sequenced CDR3 bases are TGTGCCAGCAGCCAAGAAGGGACAGACTATGCT. This gives the protein CASSQEGTDYA. The full CDR3 protein reads CASSQEGTDYAEQFF.

In regard to this clone: Gene names follow the mouse nomenclature. The read terminates 3 residues before the CDR3 end, so the remaining end is supplied by the germline J gene. The rearrangement uses TRBV19 and TRBJ1-6, with TRBD1 matching 9 bases. TRBJ1-6 is an ORF, and what it does is uncertain. Germline V gene sequence: CDR1 FNHDT, CDR2 SITEND (reference sequence). The CDR3 covers 14 residues. V was pared by 7 bases and J by 6 bases, with 5 bases of the junction left unmatched. CDR3 sequence: CASGQGPINSPLYF. The CDR3 DNA, read in part, is TGTGCCAGCGGACAGGGGCCCATTAATTCGCCC.

In regard to this clone: Gene names follow the mouse nomenclature. The sample holds other DNA sequences that translate to the same CDR3. The part of the CDR3 DNA that was read is TGTGCCAGCAGCCGGGACAGGGGCAACTCC. Translating it yields CASSRDRGNS. The whole CDR3 sequence is CASSRDRGNSDYTF. The J gene is TRBJ1-2, the V gene TRBV13-3, with 10 bases that match TRBD1. Read coverage stops 4 residues before the CDR3 terminus; the germline J gene supplies the remainder. V lost 5 bases to trimming and J lost 2 bases; unmatched junction nucleotides: 3. The CDR3 has 14 amino acids. Germline V gene data show CDR1 as NNHDY and CDR2 as SYVADS.

A few counts support this clone. Gene and germline names: mouse. The observed sequence ends 4 residues before the CDR3 terminus, with the missing tail filled in from the germline J gene. The rearrangement joins TRBV13-2 to TRBJ2-3, with D perhaps TRBD1 (5 bases). The V and J ends lost 3 bases and 1 base respectively, with 9 bases between them. Germline V lookup: CDR1 NNHNN, CDR2 SYGAGS (reference sequence). This CDR3 contains 14 residues. CDR3 DNA, as far as it was read: TGTGCCAGCGGTGCCAGGGCTCGTGCAGAA. Its protein product is CASGARARAE. The full CDR3 sequence reads CASGARARAETLYF.

About this clone: The gene names here belong to mouse. This CDR3 is CASSPGQGAPSYNSPLYF. The covered CDR3 bases are TGTGCCAGCAGCCCGGGACAGGGGGCTCCTTCCTATAATTCGCCC. The chain recombines TRBV3 with TRBJ1-6; 12 bases align to TRBD1. Coverage ceases 3 residues before the CDR3 finishes, and the germline J gene fills in the end. TRBJ1-6 belongs to the ORF category, with a function that is uncertain. The V gene's germline CDR1 is SNHLY and CDR2 FYNGKV (reference sequence). V shed 5 bases, J shed 0 bases, and the junction held 5 bases outside the gene matches. The length of the CDR3 is 18 residues.

This clone was counted a few times. The germline and genes are mouse ones. The DNA ends 4 residues before the CDR3 does, and the rest of the CDR3 is filled in from the germline J gene. The genes are TRBV31 and TRBJ2-1; 12 bases fit TRBD2. V dropped 1 base and J dropped 1; count of bases not matched to a gene: 2. CDR3 size: 16 residues. Germline-derived CDR1 and CDR2 are GKSSPN and SITVG. The sequenced part of the CDR3 DNA is TGTGCCTGGAGTCCAGGACTGGGGGGGAACTATGCT. Translating it yields CAWSPGLGGNYA. The entire CDR3 protein reads CAWSPGLGGNYAEQFF.

As regards this clone: Genes and germline come from the mouse. The covered CDR3 bases are TGTGCCAGCCGGGACTGGGGGGGCTTAAACTATGCT. Its translation is CASRDWGGLNYA. The entire CDR3 sequence reads CASRDWGGLNYAEQFF. This chain connects TRBV13-1 to TRBJ2-1, with TRBD2 identical over 14 bases. The observed sequence ends 4 residues before the CDR3 terminus, with the missing tail filled in from the germline J gene. The J segment lost 1 base and the V segment lost 7 bases, leaving 4 bases of the junction unmatched. Germline CDR1 reads NSHNY; CDR2 reads SYGAGN. The CDR3 sequence is 16 residues long.